Below, 20 T cell receptor beta chains from the same sample are listed, as sequenced in a study of cytomegalovirus exposure and HLA in healthy donors. Clones were sequenced by immunoSEQ multiplex PCR, and TCRdb holds only the in-frame ones, with some missing. This repertoire shows under 100,000 clones, 90% to 97% found once; its top ten account for under 1.5%. Sequencing input: PBMCs. The receptors shown here come from a woman aged 18 to 35 in good health and CMV-seronegative.

The genes are TRBV13 and TRBJ2-7; D remains ambiguous. This CDR3 is 12 amino acids long. V lost 4 bases, J lost 0 bases, and 4 bases lay in between. Germline-derived CDR1 and CDR2 are PRHDT and FYEKMQ (reference sequence). CDR3 in amino acids: CASSSSSYEQYF. In DNA, the CDR3 is TGTGCCAGCAGCTCCAGCTCCTACGAGCAGTACTTC.

The V gene is TRBV4-1, the J gene TRBJ2-3; D remains ambiguous. V was shortened by 1 base and J by 4 bases, with 12 bases between the two germline ends. The length of the CDR3 is 15 residues. CDR1 is MGHRA and CDR2 is YSYEKL in the germline V gene. In DNA form, the CDR3 reads TGCGCCAGCAGCCAAGGAGAGGCGGCCCCAGATACGCAGTATTTT. Amino acid sequence: CASSQGEAAPDTQYF.

The V call is TRBV16, the J call TRBJ1-2; D not resolved. CDR1 KGHSY and CDR2 FQNENV come from the germline V gene. V was clipped by 7 bases and J by 6 bases, with 18 bases between them. The CDR3 has 14 amino acids. The CDR3, as DNA: TGTGCCAGCAACCCTGACATGCCCACCCATGGCTACACCTTC. This encodes CASNPDMPTHGYTF.

The gene calls are TRBV20-1 and TRBJ2-1; 7 nucleotides agree with TRBD1. With 5 bases clipped from V and 9 bases from J, the junction kept 4 bases outside the gene matches. From germline, CDR1 is DFQATT and CDR2 SNEGSKA (reference sequence). The CDR3 runs to 11 residues. The CDR3 DNA reads as TGCAGTGCTTTACCAGGGGGTGAGCAGTTCTTC. The encoded protein is CSALPGGEQFF.

The J gene is TRBJ2-1, the V gene TRBV6-1, with 13 bases fitting TRBD2. Unmatched junction bases numbered 8, after V lost 0 bases and J lost 9 bases. The CDR3 sequence is 17 residues long. Germline loops: CDR1 MNHNS, CDR2 SASEGT. The CDR3 sequence is CASSEAWTSGSGGEQFF. CDR3 DNA sequence: TGTGCCAGCAGTGAAGCGTGGACTAGCGGGAGCGGGGGTGAGCAGTTCTTC.

The rearrangement joins TRBV10-3 to TRBJ2-2; 12 bases map to TRBD2. The CDR3 consists of 19 residues. CDR1 is ENHRY and CDR2 is SYGVKD in the germline V gene. With V trimmed by 3 bases and J by 5 bases, 13 bases remained unmatched. This CDR3 is CAISDIGLAGYRGTGELFF. Here the CDR3 DNA reads TGTGCCATCAGTGATATAGGACTAGCGGGATATCGAGGAACCGGGGAGCTGTTTTTT.

Here the CDR3 reads CASRPFGQGATEAFF. The CDR3 DNA is TGTGCCAGCAGACCATTTGGACAGGGGGCGACTGAAGCTTTCTTT. The chain links TRBV6-5 to TRBJ1-1; 11 nucleotides align to TRBD1. The germline gives CDR1 MNHEY, CDR2 SVGAGI. The CDR3 runs to 15 residues. V was clipped by 6 bases and J by 5 bases; unmatched bases: 8.

V and J are TRBV5-1 and TRBJ2-6, with D uncertain. This CDR3 is 15 amino acids long. V lost 4 bases and J 0 bases, leaving 8 bases between the germline ends. Germline V CDR1 and CDR2: SGHRS, YFSETQ. The CDR3 DNA is TGCGCCAGCAGCGTACAAGTCTCTGGGGCCAACGTCCTGACTTTC. Its protein product is CASSVQVSGANVLTF.

The sample holds one count of this clone. The chain joins TRBV11-2 to TRBJ2-7; 13 positions agree with TRBD2. Trimming removed 3 bases from V and 4 bases from J; junction bases left unmatched: 3. Germline V CDR1 and CDR2: SGHAT, FQNNGV. The CDR3 covers 15 residues. The CDR3 reads CASSLRLAGGYEQYF. The CDR3 DNA sequence: TGTGCCAGCAGCTTGCGACTAGCGGGGGGATACGAGCAGTACTTC.

The chain employs TRBV12-5 and TRBJ1-3; 9 positions match TRBD1. Germline assignment: CDR1 LGHNT and CDR2 FRNRAP. CDR3 length: 14 residues. V trimming: 4 bases; J trimming: 4 bases; junction bases outside the gene matches: 2. The CDR3 here is CASGSGTGGNTIYF. In DNA, the CDR3 is TGTGCTAGTGGTTCCGGGACAGGGGGAAACACCATATATTTT.

V usage is TRBV5-1 and J usage is TRBJ2-3; TRBD1 is a possible D gene (5 bases). Trimming took off 10 bases at V and 2 bases at J, with 17 bases between the two ends. The CDR3 covers 14 residues. Germline V gene lookup returns CDR1 SGHRS and CDR2 YFSETQ. CDR3 sequence: CASRADPYTDTQYF. The CDR3 nucleotides are TGCGCCTCCAGGGCGGACCCGTACACAGATACGCAGTATTTT.

Remarks on this clone: Other DNA sequences within the sample encode an identical CDR3. The chain is built from TRBV13 and TRBJ2-7, with 8 nucleotides matching TRBD1. The V gene's germline CDR1 is PRHDT and CDR2 FYEKMQ (reference sequence). CDR3 length: 12 residues. The ends lost 6 bases at V and 4 bases at J; junction bases unmatched: 2. The CDR3 sequence is CASSRQGYEQYF. In DNA form, the CDR3 reads TGTGCCAGCAGTCGACAGGGGTACGAGCAGTACTTC.

The CDR3 sequence is CASSQDRSYPSGPVFYEQYF. The CDR3 DNA reads as TGCGCCAGCAGCCAAGATCGCAGTTACCCTAGCGGCCCGGTTTTCTACGAGCAGTACTTC. J is TRBJ2-7 and V is TRBV4-1, with TRBD2 matching over 7 bases. Germline V gene lookup returns CDR1 MGHRA and CDR2 YSYEKL. There are 20 residues in the CDR3. The junction had 20 bases not matched to a gene; V was cut back by 0 bases and J by 3 bases.

This chain connects TRBV15 to TRBJ2-5; D is ambiguous. CDR3 length equals 13 residues. The germline CDR1 and CDR2 sequences are LNHNV and YYDKDF (reference sequence). V was shortened by 0 bases and J by 3 bases, with 5 bases between the two germline ends. This CDR3 is CATSRDQKETQYF. As DNA, the CDR3 is TGTGCCACCAGCAGAGACCAAAAAGAGACCCAGTACTTC.

This clone has a single count. This CDR3 is CASSDRQGRYEQYF. The CDR3 DNA is TGTGCCAGCAGTGATAGACAGGGAAGATACGAGCAGTACTTC. The chain has TRBV2 and TRBJ2-7; 7 nucleotides align to TRBD1. V was clipped by 3 bases and J by 4 bases; unmatched bases: 6. Germline CDR1 is SNHLY and CDR2 is FYNNEI. The CDR3 covers 14 residues.

This chain joins TRBV7-8 and TRBJ2-1; 9 bases match TRBD2. Germline V gives CDR1 SGHVS, CDR2 FQNEAQ. Trimming took 1 base from V and 9 from J; bases not matched to a gene: 10. This CDR3 contains 16 residues. This CDR3 reads CASSLVTVAGAGEQFF. CDR3 in DNA: TGTGCCAGCAGCTTAGTTACTGTAGCGGGAGCCGGTGAGCAGTTCTTC.

This chain links TRBV5-1 with TRBJ2-7; D is unresolved. The germline V gene has CDR1 SGHRS and CDR2 YFSETQ. Trimming shortened V by 0 bases and J by 3 bases, and 7 bases separated the two germline ends. This CDR3 spans 13 amino acids. The DNA of the CDR3 is TGCGCCAGCAGCTTGGGCGGCGACTACGAGCAGTACTTC. Amino acids: CASSLGGDYEQYF. Complete variable domain (other parts from reference TRBV5-1 and TRBJ2-7): KAGVTQTPRYLIKTRGQQVTLSCSPISGHRSVSWYQQTPGQGLQFLFEYFSETQRNKGNFPGRFSGRQFSNSRSEMNVSTLELGDSALYLCASSLGGDYEQYFGPGTRLTVT.

J is TRBJ2-2 and V is TRBV5-1, with 8 bases that match TRBD1. The CDR3 sequence is 15 residues long. V gave up 5 bases and J gave up 1 base; unmatched junction bases: 4. Germline V lookup: CDR1 SGHRS, CDR2 YFSETQ. DNA for the CDR3: TGCGCCAGCAGGGGCGGGACAGGGAACACCGGGGAGCTGTTTTTT. Amino acids: CASRGGTGNTGELFF.

The CDR3 protein is CASSERALTSVGSYNEQFF. CDR3 DNA sequence: TGTGCCAGCAGTGAACGGGCCTTAACTAGCGTGGGGTCCTACAATGAGCAGTTCTTC. This chain joins TRBV6-1 and TRBJ2-1, with 7 bases identical to TRBD2. This CDR3 contains 19 residues. In germline, CDR1 is MNHNS, CDR2 SASEGT. Trimming removed 2 bases from V and 1 base from J; junction bases left unmatched: 14.

This chain uses TRBV7-2 with TRBJ2-1, with 9 positions matching TRBD2. This CDR3 is built from 16 residues. CDR1 and CDR2 from the germline V gene are SGHTA and FQGNSA. The ends lost 5 bases at V and 5 bases at J; junction bases unmatched: 10. CDR3 protein: CASSLRLAAIDNEQFF. The CDR3 DNA sequence: TGTGCCAGCAGCCTCCGACTAGCGGCCATCGACAATGAGCAGTTCTTC.